These 8 T cell receptor beta chains originate from one sample sequenced in a study of CD8+ T cells in alopecia areata. Documented treatment: oral pan-JAK inhibitor, 5-10 mg twice daily. Extraction and reverse transcription of RNA yielded cDNA as the sequencing template. The assay was immunoSEQ multiplex PCR, and TCRdb's table has in-frame clones only and misses some. This sample yields about 170,000 clones, of which 58% are seen a single time; roughly 17% belongs to the top ten. The material sequenced was CD4+ T cells sorted from blood, taken at approximately week 55, from a patient treated with tofacitinib. Receptor source: a human donor with alopecia areata.

J is TRBJ2-7 and V is TRBV12-5; D possibly corresponds to TRBD2 (6 bases). The CDR3 is 16 amino acids. Trimming took off 6 bases at V and 2 bases at J, with 20 bases between the two ends. CDR1 is LGHNT, CDR2 FRNRAP, per germline. CDR3 sequence reads: CASGFVRGVQAYEQYF. CDR3 DNA: TGTGCTAGTGGATTCGTCCGCGGGGTACAGGCCTACGAGCAGTACTTC. Supplemented by reference TRBV12-5 and TRBJ2-7, the full variable domain reads DARVTQTPRHKVTEMGQEVTMRCQPILGHNTVFWYRQTMMQGLELLAYFRNRAPLDDSGMPKDRFSAEMPDATLATLKIQPSEPRDSAVYFCASGFVRGVQAYEQYFGPGTRLTVT.

This clone was recorded only once. The chain carries TRBV29-1 and TRBJ2-7; D is perhaps TRBD1 (7 bases). V lost 4 bases, J lost 3 bases, and 10 bases lay in between. There are 12 residues in the CDR3. Germline loops: CDR1 SQVTM, CDR2 ANQGSEA. The CDR3 coding sequence is TGCAGCGTTGGCCAGGGGGGCTACGAGCAGTACTTC. Its translation: CSVGQGGYEQYF.

This chain connects TRBV11-3 to TRBJ2-5, with D unclear. Germline assignment: CDR1 SGHNT and CDR2 YENEEA. Between the trimmed V and J ends, which lost 1 base and 5 bases, there was a span of 5 bases. The CDR3 has 12 residues. The CDR3 DNA follows: TGTGCCAGCAGCTTAGGGACGGAGACCCAGTACTTC. Its translation is CASSLGTETQYF.

In its sample, this clone was seen a few times. The rearrangement links TRBV19 to TRBJ1-5, with D uncertain. This CDR3 has 17 amino acids. Germline CDR1 and CDR2: LNHDA and SQIVND (reference sequence). Trimming took 3 bases from V and 0 from J, leaving 15 bases between them. As DNA, the CDR3 is TGTGCCAGTAGTATCCTCCCTATGAGATTTAGCAATCAGCCCCAGCATTTT. Translation: CASSILPMRFSNQPQHF.

The chain is built from TRBV4-1 and TRBJ2-7, with D possibly TRBD1 on 6 matching bases. Between the trimmed V and J ends, which lost 3 bases and 7 bases, there was a span of 10 bases. The CDR3 runs to 12 residues. Germline lookup yields CDR1 MGHRA and CDR2 YSYEKL. The CDR3: CASSHSTGEQYF. CDR3 in DNA: TGCGCCAGCAGCCATTCAACAGGGGAGCAGTACTTC.

This chain uses TRBV15 with TRBJ2-3, with TRBD1 matching 7 bases. CDR1 is LNHNV, CDR2 YYDKDF, per germline (reference sequence). With 1 base clipped from V and 5 bases from J, the junction kept 6 bases outside the gene matches. The CDR3 sequence is 15 residues long. The CDR3 sequence is CATSRASGGLDTQYF. The DNA of the CDR3 is TGTGCCACCAGCAGAGCGTCAGGGGGTTTAGATACGCAGTATTTT.

The chain couples TRBV30 to TRBJ1-2, with D hard to call. Trimming stripped 2 bases from V and 4 bases from J, with 14 bases between. CDR1 and CDR2 (germline): GTSNPN, SVGIG (reference sequence). CDR3 length: 14 amino acids. CDR3 sequence (DNA): TGTGCCTGGAGTACCCCCGGAGGACGCTATGGCTACACCTTC. This encodes CAWSTPGGRYGYTF. The full variable domain, with the rest looked up from reference TRBV30 and TRBJ1-2, is SQTIHQWPATLVQPVGSPLSLECTVEGTSNPNLYWYRQAAGRGLQLLFYSVGIGQISSEVPQNLSASRPQDRQFILSSKKLLLSDSGFYLCAWSTPGGRYGYTFGSGTRLTVV.

There are a few counts of this clone. This rearrangement joins TRBV9 to TRBJ2-3; 9 positions agree with TRBD2. V shed 0 bases and J 5 bases; nucleotides not matched to a gene: 7. The CDR3 is 16 residues long. Germline CDR1 SGDLS, CDR2 YYNGEE. The CDR3 protein is CASSVAAGGERDTQYF. CDR3 in DNA: TGTGCCAGCAGCGTAGCAGCGGGGGGTGAGAGAGATACGCAGTATTTT.